Below are 8 T cell receptor beta chains sequenced from a single sample in a study of blood T cells in healthy people across ages. A second PCR of roughly 7 to 11 cycles used a sample-barcoded 5' primer and a J-beta primer mix. TCRdb analysed the 5' RACE reads with MiXCR anew, one entry per CDR3 protein. This table holds some 900,000 distinct CDR3 sequences, 48% found once. Sequencing was performed on blood. The source of these receptors is a man under 40 in good health.

This clonotype was detected many times. This sequence joins TRBV4-1 and TRBJ2-5; 7 nucleotides match TRBD2. The V gene end was trimmed by 0 bases and the J gene end by 4 bases; junction bases not matched to a gene: 11. CDR3 length: 17 residues. Germline CDR1 is MGHRA and CDR2 is YSYEKL. CDR3 bases: TGCGCCAGCAGCCAAGATGGTGGACTAGACGGGACAGAGACCCAGTACTTC. It specifies CASSQDGGLDGTETQYF.

The V call is TRBV27, the J call TRBJ2-3; D is ambiguous. Germline V gene sequence: CDR1 MNHEY, CDR2 SMNVEV (reference sequence). CDR3 length: 17 residues. V was cut by 0 bases and J by 1 base, with 14 bases left in between. CDR3 protein: CASSLSKTTRGTDTQYF. Here the CDR3 DNA reads TGTGCCAGCAGTTTATCGAAAACTACCCGTGGCACAGATACGCAGTATTTT.

This clonotype was found a few times. The chain couples TRBV6-6 to TRBJ2-1; possible D gene TRBD2, 6 bases. Trimming removed 2 bases from V and 3 bases from J, with 14 bases in between. Germline-derived CDR1 and CDR2 are MNHNY and SVGAGI (reference sequence). This CDR3 is 16 amino acids long. The CDR3 sequence: CASSYLPGGIYNEQFF. The CDR3 DNA reads as TGTGCCAGCAGTTACCTCCCCGGGGGAATCTACAATGAGCAGTTCTTC.

V usage is TRBV4-3 and J usage is TRBJ2-2; D possibly matches TRBD1 or TRBD2 (5 bases each). Germline V gene data show CDR1 as LGHNA and CDR2 as YSLEER. V was pared by 2 bases and J by 3 bases, with 19 bases between. There are 18 residues in the CDR3. The CDR3 bases are TGCGCCAGCAGCCAACAATTTGACCGGGACCTTTACACCGGGGAGCTGTTTTTT. Translated: CASSQQFDRDLYTGELFF.

This chain uses TRBV2 with TRBJ2-5; no clear D. With 7 bases removed from V and 1 base from J, the gap between germline ends came to 4 bases. The germline gives CDR1 SNHLY, CDR2 FYNNEI. This CDR3 has 11 residues. CDR3 bases: TGTGCCAGCAACTTCCAAGAGACCCAGTACTTC. As protein: CASNFQETQYF.

This clonotype was detected a few times. The chain combines TRBV2 with TRBJ2-2; TRBD1 agrees at 7 bases. Germline trimming cut 7 bases from V and 2 bases from J; bases unmatched to any gene: 4. CDR3 length: 14 amino acids. Germline lookup yields CDR1 SNHLY and CDR2 FYNNEI. Here the CDR3 reads CASTRDRNTGELFF. CDR3 in DNA: TGTGCCAGCACCCGGGACAGAAACACCGGGGAGCTGTTTTTT.

The V and J genes are TRBV4-3 and TRBJ1-2; no clear D. The CDR3 loop spans 15 amino acids. CDR1 is LGHNA, CDR2 YSLEER, per germline. Trimming removed 2 bases at V and 2 bases at J, with 12 bases between. CDR3 DNA: TGCGCCAGCAGCCAACACGGTGGAGGAAACTATGGCTACACCTTC. Its protein product is CASSQHGGGNYGYTF.

This clonotype has a handful of counts. V and J are TRBV10-3 and TRBJ2-7; D unresolved. Trimming removed 0 bases from V and 0 bases from J, with 9 bases in between. CDR3 length: 15 amino acids. Looked up from germline, CDR1 is ENHRY and CDR2 is SYGVKD. The CDR3 DNA reads TGTGCCATCAGTGAGTCGTGGGCTAGCTCCTACGAGCAGTACTTC. It yields the protein CAISESWASSYEQYF.